Below are 4 T cell receptor beta chains sequenced from a single sample in a study of blood T cells in healthy people across ages (dated by TCRdb to the mid-2010s). The library was produced with 5' RACE. Sequencing instrument: Illumina HiSeq 2500. A second PCR of roughly 6 to 11 cycles was run with a J-beta primer mix and a sample-barcoded 5' primer. In TCRdb, the public reads were trimmed at Q25 with fastp and aligned with MiXCR, with productive beta chains retained. Merged by CDR3 protein, the rows form single entries marked with the most common genes and DNA. The sample records some 1 million distinct CDR3 sequences, around 43% of which are singletons. The ten biggest clones cover about 19% of the sample. The sequencing input was blood. The receptors come from a woman aged 55-69 years in good health.

With regard to this clonotype: The junction does not match germline at one end; this may be a read error. The CDR3: CASSSGQPQSYERYF. The CDR3 DNA reads TGTGCCAGCAGCTCGGGACAACCGCAATCCTACGAGCGGTACTTC. The chain uses TRBV5-5 and TRBJ2-7; D might be TRBD1 (6 bases). This CDR3 has 15 residues. CDR1 and CDR2 from the germline V gene are SGHKS and YYEKEE (reference sequence).

This clonotype was counted a few times. This chain connects TRBV12-3 or TRBV12-4 to TRBJ2-4; the D is unclear. This CDR3 has 12 residues. The V end lost 6 bases, the J end lost 5 bases, and 8 bases lay between the germline ends. The CDR3 DNA sequence: TGTGCCAGCAGCCAACCCGAAAACATTCAGTACTTC. Translation: CASSQPENIQYF.

In its sample, this clonotype was seen a few times. The chain joins TRBV29-1 to TRBJ2-3; D is ambiguous. V shed 2 bases and J shed 4 bases, with 7 bases lying between them. The CDR3 sequence is 12 residues long. CDR1 is SQVTM, CDR2 ANQGSEA, per germline. This CDR3 reads CSVERASDTQYF. The CDR3 nucleotides are TGCAGCGTTGAAAGGGCATCAGATACGCAGTATTTT.

This clonotype was seen only a few times. The CDR3 DNA sequence: TGCAGTGCTCATTCCCGACTAGCGGGGTTTAGGGAGACCCAGTACTTC. It codes for CSAHSRLAGFRETQYF. This rearrangement joins TRBV20-1 to TRBJ2-5; 11 nucleotides align to TRBD2. Germline V gene lookup returns CDR1 DFQATT and CDR2 SNEGSKA (reference sequence). CDR3 length: 16 amino acids. V trimming: 5 bases; J trimming: 5 bases; junction bases outside the gene matches: 13.